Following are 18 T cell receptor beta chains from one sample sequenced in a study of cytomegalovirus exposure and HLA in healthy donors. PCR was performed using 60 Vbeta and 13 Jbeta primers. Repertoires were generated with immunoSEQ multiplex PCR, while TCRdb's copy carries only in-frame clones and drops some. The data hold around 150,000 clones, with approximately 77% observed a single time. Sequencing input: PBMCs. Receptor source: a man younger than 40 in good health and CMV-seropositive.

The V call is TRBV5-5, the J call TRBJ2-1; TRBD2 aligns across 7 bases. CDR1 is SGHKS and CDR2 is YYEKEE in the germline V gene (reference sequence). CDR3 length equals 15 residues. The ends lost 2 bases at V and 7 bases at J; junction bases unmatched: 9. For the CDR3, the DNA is TGTGCCAGCAGCTTAGGGAGGGGAAGTTGGAATGAGCAGTTCTTC. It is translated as CASSLGRGSWNEQFF.

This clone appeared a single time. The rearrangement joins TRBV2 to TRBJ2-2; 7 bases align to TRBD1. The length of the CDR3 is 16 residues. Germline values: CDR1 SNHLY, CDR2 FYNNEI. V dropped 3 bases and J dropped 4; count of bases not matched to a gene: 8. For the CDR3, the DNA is TGTGCCAGCAGTGAGCCGGACAGGATTGGCACCGGGGAGCTGTTTTTT. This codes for CASSEPDRIGTGELFF.

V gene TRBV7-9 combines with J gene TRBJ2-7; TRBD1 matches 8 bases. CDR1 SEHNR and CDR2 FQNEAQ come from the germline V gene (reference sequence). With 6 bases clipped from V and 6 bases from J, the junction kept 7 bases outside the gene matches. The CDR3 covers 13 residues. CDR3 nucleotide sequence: TGTGCCAGCAGAGGGGACAGGTTGGGCGAGCAGTACTTC. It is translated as CASRGDRLGEQYF.

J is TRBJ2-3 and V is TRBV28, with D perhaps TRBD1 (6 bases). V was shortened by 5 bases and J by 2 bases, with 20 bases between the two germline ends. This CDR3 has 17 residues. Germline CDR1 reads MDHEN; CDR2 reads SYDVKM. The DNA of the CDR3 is TGTGCCAGCAGTCCCGGACAGTCAAACCCCCTCACAGATACGCAGTATTTT. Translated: CASSPGQSNPLTDTQYF.

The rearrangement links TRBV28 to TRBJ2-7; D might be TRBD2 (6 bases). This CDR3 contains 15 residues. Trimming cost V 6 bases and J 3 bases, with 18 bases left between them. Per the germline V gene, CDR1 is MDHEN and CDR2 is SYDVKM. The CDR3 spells CASRRGMVADYEQYF. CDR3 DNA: TGTGCCAGCAGACGTGGAATGGTAGCGGACTACGAGCAGTACTTC.

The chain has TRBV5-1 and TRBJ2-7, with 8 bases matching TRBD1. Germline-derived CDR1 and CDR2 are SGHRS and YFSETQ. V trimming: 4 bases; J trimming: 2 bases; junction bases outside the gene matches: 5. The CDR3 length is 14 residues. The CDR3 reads CASSSPGQAYEQYF. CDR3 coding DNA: TGCGCCAGCAGCAGCCCGGGACAGGCCTACGAGCAGTACTTC.

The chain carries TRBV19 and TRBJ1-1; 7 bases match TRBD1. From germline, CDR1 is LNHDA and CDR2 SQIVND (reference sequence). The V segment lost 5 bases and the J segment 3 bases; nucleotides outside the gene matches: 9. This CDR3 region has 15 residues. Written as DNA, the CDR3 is TGTGCCAGTAGTTATCCTCAGGGGGGCGACACTGAAGCTTTCTTT. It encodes CASSYPQGGDTEAFF.

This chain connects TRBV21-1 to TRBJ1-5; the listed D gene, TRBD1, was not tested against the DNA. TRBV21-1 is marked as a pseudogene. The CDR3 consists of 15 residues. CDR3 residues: CASSKGDSLNQPQHF. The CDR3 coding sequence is TGTGCCAGCAGCAAAGGGGACAGTCTCAATCAGCCCCAGCATTTT.

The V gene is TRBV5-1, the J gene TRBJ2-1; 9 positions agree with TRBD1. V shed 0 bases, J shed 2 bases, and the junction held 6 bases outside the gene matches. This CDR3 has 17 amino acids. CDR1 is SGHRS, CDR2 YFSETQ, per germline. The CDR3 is CASSLGTGTGPYNEQFF. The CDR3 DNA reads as TGCGCCAGCAGCTTGGGAACCGGGACAGGGCCCTACAATGAGCAGTTCTTC. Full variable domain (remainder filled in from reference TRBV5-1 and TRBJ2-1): KAGVTQTPRYLIKTRGQQVTLSCSPISGHRSVSWYQQTPGQGLQFLFEYFSETQRNKGNFPGRFSGRQFSNSRSEMNVSTLELGDSALYLCASSLGTGTGPYNEQFFGPGTRLTVL.

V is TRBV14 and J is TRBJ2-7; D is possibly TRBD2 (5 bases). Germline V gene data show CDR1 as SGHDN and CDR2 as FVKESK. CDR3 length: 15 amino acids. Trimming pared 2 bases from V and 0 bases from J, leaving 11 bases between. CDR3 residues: CASSQQRFSSYEQYF. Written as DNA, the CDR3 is TGTGCCAGCAGCCAACAGCGGTTCAGCTCCTACGAGCAGTACTTC.

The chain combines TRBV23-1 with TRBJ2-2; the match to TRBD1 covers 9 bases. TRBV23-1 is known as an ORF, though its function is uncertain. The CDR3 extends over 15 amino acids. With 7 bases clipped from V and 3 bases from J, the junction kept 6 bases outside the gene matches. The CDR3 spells CASNLGQGDTGELFF. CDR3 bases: TGCGCCAGCAACTTGGGACAGGGCGACACCGGGGAGCTGTTTTTT.

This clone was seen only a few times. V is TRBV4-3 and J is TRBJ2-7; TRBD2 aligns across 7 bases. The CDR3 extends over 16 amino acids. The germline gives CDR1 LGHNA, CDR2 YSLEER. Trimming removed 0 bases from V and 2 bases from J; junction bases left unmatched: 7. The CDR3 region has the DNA TGCGCCAGCAGCCAAGATGCGGCTAGCGGAGCCTACGAGCAGTACTTC. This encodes CASSQDAASGAYEQYF.

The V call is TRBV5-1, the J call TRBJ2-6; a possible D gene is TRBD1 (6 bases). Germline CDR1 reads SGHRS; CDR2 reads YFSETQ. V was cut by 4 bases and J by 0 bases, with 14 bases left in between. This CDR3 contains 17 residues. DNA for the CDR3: TGCGCCAGCAGCCACGGGACAACGGGCTCTGGGGCCAACGTCCTGACTTTC. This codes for CASSHGTTGSGANVLTF.

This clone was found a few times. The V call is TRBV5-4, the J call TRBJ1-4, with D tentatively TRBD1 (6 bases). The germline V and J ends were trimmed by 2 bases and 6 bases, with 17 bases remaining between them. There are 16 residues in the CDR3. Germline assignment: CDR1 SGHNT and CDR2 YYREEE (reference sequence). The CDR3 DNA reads TGTGCCAGCAGCTTTGGGGGGGCGAAGGGGGATGAAAAACTGTTTTTT. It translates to CASSFGGAKGDEKLFF.

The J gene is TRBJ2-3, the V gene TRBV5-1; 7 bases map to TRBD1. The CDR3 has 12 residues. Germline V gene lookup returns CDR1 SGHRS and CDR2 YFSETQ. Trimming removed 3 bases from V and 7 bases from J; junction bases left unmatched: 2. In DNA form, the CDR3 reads TGCGCCAGCAGCTGGGGACAGAATACGCAGTATTTT. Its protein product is CASSWGQNTQYF.

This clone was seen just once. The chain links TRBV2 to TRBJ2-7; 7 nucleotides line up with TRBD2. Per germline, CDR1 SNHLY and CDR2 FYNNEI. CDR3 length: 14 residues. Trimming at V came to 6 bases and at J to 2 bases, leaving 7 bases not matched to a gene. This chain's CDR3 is CASRMIRGAYEQYF. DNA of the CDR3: TGTGCCAGCAGAATGATCCGGGGGGCCTACGAGCAGTACTTC.

The CDR3 DNA is TGTGCCAGCAGGGACAGGGGGCTCTACGAGCAGTACTTC. The encoded protein is CASRDRGLYEQYF. The chain combines TRBV27 with TRBJ2-7; 11 bases map to TRBD1. The CDR3 is 13 amino acids. Looked up from germline, CDR1 is MNHEY and CDR2 is SMNVEV (reference sequence). Losses at the gene ends were 6 bases for V and 3 bases for J; bases not matched to a gene: 1.

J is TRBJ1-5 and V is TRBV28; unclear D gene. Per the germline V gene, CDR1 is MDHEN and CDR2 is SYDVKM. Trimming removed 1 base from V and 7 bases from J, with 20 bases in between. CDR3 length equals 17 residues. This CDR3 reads CASSLFWVGRDWQPQHF. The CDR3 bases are TGTGCCAGCAGTTTATTTTGGGTAGGACGGGATTGGCAGCCCCAGCATTTT.